This T cell receptor beta chain was recorded in a study of human T cells and chemical hapten exposure. This clonotype was recorded at least ten times. Time point described: pre-sensitization, week 0. Regarding treatment: therapeutic diphenylcyclopropenone sensitization with weekly scalp DPC. Alopecia patients deemed DPC-suitable, aged 18 to 70, excluding pregnancy. Individual cDNA molecules in this library carried unique molecular identifiers. TCRdb reprocessed the RACE reads with MiXCR, giving one entry per CDR3 protein. The sample contains approximately 400,000 distinct CDR3 sequences, approximately 5.1% of which appear only once. Germline assignment: CDR1 LGHNA and CDR2 YNFKEQ. CDR3 length: 16 residues. Trimming cost V 0 bases and J 4 bases, with 15 bases left between them.

Source: whole blood, taken in connection with sensitization to the hapten diphenylcyclopropenone (DPC). The TCR was taken from a woman between 45 and 60 years old with alopecia areata. Some clones in this sample may be carry-over from other donors' samples. The chain has TRBV4-2 and TRBJ2-5; TRBD2 might be the D (6 bases). CDR3 protein: CASSQEESSVVETQYF. The CDR3 DNA is TGTGCCAGCAGCCAAGAGGAGTCTAGCGTGGTAGAGACCCAGTACTTC.